This record covers a single TCR beta chain. Its antigen remains unknown. Profiled with immunoSEQ multiplex PCR; TCRdb holds only in-frame clones, not every one. In the table there are about 73,000 clones, 80% of which are singletons. The entry originates in a study of T cell responses to AZD1222 COVID-19 vaccine. Study outcomes and limitations: Vaccine-associated CD4 TCRs spanned spike, dominant at 160-218 and 743-854. Every sample of the repertoires postdated the peak T cell response.

The V gene's germline CDR1 is LNHDA and CDR2 SQIVND (reference sequence). This CDR3 is built from 14 residues. Trimming pared 3 bases from V and 7 bases from J, leaving 13 bases between. The chain combines TRBV19 with TRBJ1-3, with unresolved D. Sequenced here: peripheral blood, sampled 28 days after the second AZD1222 dose. This sequence originates from an adult who received the AZD1222 COVID-19 vaccine. CDR3 nucleotides: TGTGCCAGTAGTATCCAAGTTTCCGCGAACACCATATATTTT. Its translation: CASSIQVSANTIYF.